Included here is one T cell receptor beta chain sequence, with context. No antigen is known for it. These data belong to a study of tumor-infiltrating lymphocytes in primary liver carcinoma. In the study overall: The cohort consisted of patients whose primary liver carcinoma was surgically resected. Notes on the study in general: Tumor-adjacent and tumor-blood pairs displayed less overlap than did pairs of tumor regions.

Unsorted whole blood yielded the blood RNA, and germline DNA was also extracted. The patients lived with chronic HBV infection and had not yet received any treatment. A primer in the constant region served to generate TCR beta cDNA from 450 to 650 ng of total RNA. A slightly modified ARM-PCR protocol with three nested multiplex PCR rounds produced these TCR beta libraries. A C-beta reverse primer was combined with TRBV1-TRBV30 forward primers in the first two PCR rounds, and each round had about 10 cycles. MiXCR was run by TCRdb on the multiplex PCR reads, yielding one entry per CDR3 protein. This table has around 170,000 distinct CDR3 sequences, roughly 60% appearing once. The V and J ends lost 7 bases and 5 bases respectively, with 14 bases between them. The CDR3 runs to 13 residues.

The clonotype comes from a middle-aged man with primary liver carcinoma and hepatitis B virus infection. The rearrangement uses TRBV12-3 or TRBV12-4 and TRBJ2-5, with D possibly TRBD2 on 5 matching bases. Sequencing input: peripheral blood. The CDR3 DNA is TGTGCCAGCACCGCGAGGACTGGGGAGACCCAGTACTTC. This gives the protein CASTARTGETQYF.